This T cell receptor beta chain originates from a study of T-cell reconstitution after alpha-beta-depleted transplantation in children. Broader study findings: By one year post-transplant, T-cell counts and diversity largely arose from T cells that were newly produced. Reportedly, roughly two months post-transplant, alpha-beta T cells arose from several hundred expanded graft clones.

The CDR3 covers 16 residues. Germline lookup yields CDR1 MDHEN and CDR2 SYDVKM. V lost 2 bases to trimming and J lost 3 bases, with 14 bases between them. For TCRbeta, the library was prepared with unique molecular identifiers. TCRdb re-analysed the PCR reads in MiXCR, keeping a single row per CDR3 protein. This table holds 200,000 or so distinct CDR3 sequences, approximately 6.8% found once. As for this clonotype: Its specificity is not known.

The chain is built from TRBV28 and TRBJ2-1; D is unclear. The TCR comes from a girl under three years old with combined immunodeficiency, due to receive a stem cell transplant. Sequencing was performed on PBMCs, taken before TCRalphabeta/CD19-depleted stem cell transplant. The CDR3 DNA follows: TGTGCCAGCAGTTTACCCCCCCGCGGTGGCTACAATGAGCAGTTCTTC. Translation gives CASSLPPRGGYNEQFF.